These T cell receptor beta chains were read from a single sample in a study of early T cells in non-severe SARS-CoV-2 infection. TCRdb reprocessed the 5' RACE reads via MiXCR and lists one record per CDR3 protein. This table has over 20,000 distinct CDR3 sequences, around 4.8% appearing once. Sample: whole blood. The receptors stem from an adult who was a healthcare worker with PCR-confirmed SARS-CoV-2 infection or an uninfected control (not recorded which). The CDR3 runs from the conserved cysteine through the conserved F or W. Each record gives: CDR3 DNA, CDR3 protein, V gene, clone size, D gene, J gene. A D gene is named only where the DNA matches it firmly. The size entry is marked missing in some rows and otherwise reads once, few, many or a size class.

cdr3_nt: TGCAGTGCTGGACTAGCGGGGCCCACAGATACGCAGTATTTT
cdr3_aa: CSAGLAGPTDTQYF
v_call: TRBV20-1
clone_size: few
d_call: TRBD2
j_call: TRBJ2-3

cdr3_nt: TGTGCCAGCTCGCGGGGACTCAGCGGGTACAATGAGCAGTTCTTC
cdr3_aa: CASSRGLSGYNEQFF
v_call: TRBV18
clone_size: NA
d_call: NA
j_call: TRBJ2-1

cdr3_nt: TGTGCCAGCAGCCAAGCCGGGACAGGCTCCTACGAGCAGTACTTC
cdr3_aa: CASSQAGTGSYEQYF
v_call: TRBV3-1
clone_size: many
d_call: TRBD1
j_call: TRBJ2-7

cdr3_nt: TGTGCCAGCAGCCTCCAATGGGACGGCAATGAGCAGTTCTTC
cdr3_aa: CASSLQWDGNEQFF
v_call: TRBV7-8
clone_size: many
d_call: NA
j_call: TRBJ2-1

cdr3_nt: TGTGCCAGCCGGAGCGTGGGCAATGAGCAGTTCTTC
cdr3_aa: CASRSVGNEQFF
v_call: TRBV5-5
clone_size: NA
d_call: NA
j_call: TRBJ2-1

cdr3_nt: TGCAGTGCTAGAGCTAAGCACGAGCAGTACTTC
cdr3_aa: CSARAKHEQYF
v_call: TRBV20-1
clone_size: medium-sized
d_call: NA
j_call: TRBJ2-7

cdr3_nt: TGCGCCAGCAGCTTAACAGCAGCCTACGAGCAGTACTTC
cdr3_aa: CASSLTAAYEQYF
v_call: TRBV5-1
clone_size: many
d_call: NA
j_call: TRBJ2-7

cdr3_nt: TGTGCCAGCAGCTCGCCGGGACTAGAGAGGAATGAGCAGTTCTTC
cdr3_aa: CASSSPGLERNEQFF
v_call: TRBV3-1
clone_size: NA
d_call: TRBD2
j_call: TRBJ2-1

cdr3_nt: TGTGCCAGCAGCCCCGGGGACAGACCGGATCAGCCCCAGCATTTT
cdr3_aa: CASSPGDRPDQPQHF
v_call: TRBV11-2
clone_size: many
d_call: TRBD1
j_call: TRBJ1-5

cdr3_nt: TGTGCCAGCAGTTATAGCGGGGCCGGCTACGAGCAGTACTTC
cdr3_aa: CASSYSGAGYEQYF
v_call: TRBV12-3/TRBV12-4
clone_size: NA
d_call: TRBD2
j_call: TRBJ2-7

cdr3_nt: TGTGCCAGCAGTGTATACAGGTCACCCCTCCACTTT
cdr3_aa: CASSVYRSPLHF
v_call: TRBV6-5
clone_size: few
d_call: NA
j_call: TRBJ1-6

cdr3_nt: TGTGCCAGCAGAGGACAGCTAAATTCACCCCTCCACTTT
cdr3_aa: CASRGQLNSPLHF
v_call: TRBV27
clone_size: few
d_call: NA
j_call: TRBJ1-6

cdr3_nt: TGCAGTGCTAGAGCCGCGGGGGATTGGAATGAGCAGTTCTTC
cdr3_aa: CSARAAGDWNEQFF
v_call: TRBV20-1
clone_size: many
d_call: TRBD2
j_call: TRBJ2-1

cdr3_nt: TGTGCCAGCAGCCGGGGGGGCGATATAAATACGCAGTATTTT
cdr3_aa: CASSRGGDINTQYF
v_call: TRBV6-6
clone_size: medium-sized
d_call: TRBD2
j_call: TRBJ2-3

cdr3_nt: TGCAGTGCTAGGAATAGCGGGGGGAGCTCCTACGAGCAGTACTTC
cdr3_aa: CSARNSGGSSYEQYF
v_call: TRBV20-1
clone_size: many
d_call: TRBD2
j_call: TRBJ2-7

cdr3_nt: TGTGCCAGCAGCTTCGCCAGCGGGCAGTTCTTC
cdr3_aa: CASSFASGQFF
v_call: TRBV5-5
clone_size: many
d_call: NA
j_call: TRBJ2-1

cdr3_nt: TGCGCCAGCAGTGAAAGGGCAGGGGGTACAGATACGCAGTATTTT
cdr3_aa: CASSERAGGTDTQYF
v_call: TRBV10-1
clone_size: many
d_call: TRBD1
j_call: TRBJ2-3

cdr3_nt: TGTGCCAGCAGTGAATTCGGTACCCGCTCTGGAAACACCATATATTTT
cdr3_aa: CASSEFGTRSGNTIYF
v_call: TRBV2
clone_size: NA
d_call: NA
j_call: TRBJ1-3

cdr3_nt: TGTGCCAGCACCTACGGGGGCAGGGCGGGACAGCCCCAGCATTTT
cdr3_aa: CASTYGGRAGQPQHF
v_call: TRBV2
clone_size: many
d_call: NA
j_call: TRBJ1-5

cdr3_nt: TGTGCCAGCAGTTACTCGGACAGGCGGACTGAAGCTTTCTTT
cdr3_aa: CASSYSDRRTEAFF
v_call: TRBV6-2/TRBV6-3
clone_size: NA
d_call: TRBD1
j_call: TRBJ1-1

cdr3_nt: TGTGCCAGCAGTGGAAGTGGGGGTACTACCACTGAAGCTTTCTTT
cdr3_aa: CASSGSGGTTTEAFF
v_call: TRBV7-2
clone_size: NA
d_call: NA
j_call: TRBJ1-1

cdr3_nt: TGCGCCAGCAGCCCGGGACAGGGGGCTGGAAACACCATATATTTT
cdr3_aa: CASSPGQGAGNTIYF
v_call: TRBV5-1
clone_size: many
d_call: TRBD1
j_call: TRBJ1-3

cdr3_nt: TGTGCCACCAGTGCATACGGGTTGAGGTTGGAGGCCTACGAGCAGTACTTC
cdr3_aa: CATSAYGLRLEAYEQYF
v_call: TRBV24-1
clone_size: NA
d_call: NA
j_call: TRBJ2-7

cdr3_nt: TGCAGTGCTAGAGGACAGGGGGCTGGAAACACCATATATTTT
cdr3_aa: CSARGQGAGNTIYF
v_call: TRBV20-1
clone_size: few
d_call: TRBD1
j_call: TRBJ1-3

cdr3_nt: TGTGCCAGCAGCGGGGCCGGGACTCAGGCGGACACCATATATTTT
cdr3_aa: CASSGAGTQADTIYF
v_call: TRBV5-4
clone_size: few
d_call: NA
j_call: TRBJ1-3

cdr3_nt: TGCGCCAGCAGTGAGTCGGTATTCAGGGGAAGTTCACCCCTCCACTTT
cdr3_aa: CASSESVFRGSSPLHF
v_call: TRBV10-2
clone_size: many
d_call: NA
j_call: TRBJ1-6

cdr3_nt: TGCGCCAGCAGAAGGCGGACAGAAGGAAACAATGAGCAGTTCTTC
cdr3_aa: CASRRRTEGNNEQFF
v_call: TRBV5-1
clone_size: many
d_call: NA
j_call: TRBJ2-1

cdr3_nt: TGTGCCAGCAGCCTCATAGACCATGAGCAGTTCTTC
cdr3_aa: CASSLIDHEQFF
v_call: TRBV7-9
clone_size: many
d_call: NA
j_call: TRBJ2-1

cdr3_nt: TGTGCCAGCAGCTCCCAACCCAACACCATATATTTT
cdr3_aa: CASSSQPNTIYF
v_call: TRBV3-1
clone_size: medium-sized
d_call: NA
j_call: TRBJ1-3

cdr3_nt: TGTGCCTGGAGTGGCGAGGGGGGGTTCGGAAACACCATATATTTT
cdr3_aa: CAWSGEGGFGNTIYF
v_call: TRBV30
clone_size: medium-sized
d_call: NA
j_call: TRBJ1-3

cdr3_nt: TGTGCCAGCAGCTTAGCGCTTTACAATGAGCAGTTCTTC
cdr3_aa: CASSLALYNEQFF
v_call: TRBV11-2
clone_size: many
d_call: NA
j_call: TRBJ2-1

cdr3_nt: TGTGCCAGTAGTGAAAAGAATAGCAATCAGCCCCAGCATTTT
cdr3_aa: CASSEKNSNQPQHF
v_call: TRBV19
clone_size: many
d_call: NA
j_call: TRBJ1-5

cdr3_nt: TGTGCCAGCAGCGTAGCCCCCCTGGGGAACACCGGGGAGCTGTTTTTT
cdr3_aa: CASSVAPLGNTGELFF
v_call: TRBV9
clone_size: NA
d_call: NA
j_call: TRBJ2-2

cdr3_nt: TGTGCCAGCAGCGAAATCGGGGTGGCCAAAAACATTCAGTACTTC
cdr3_aa: CASSEIGVAKNIQYF
v_call: TRBV11-2
clone_size: many
d_call: NA
j_call: TRBJ2-4

cdr3_nt: TGTGCCAGCTCAGCCCAGCGGGGAAACCAAGAGACCCAGTACTTC
cdr3_aa: CASSAQRGNQETQYF
v_call: TRBV18
clone_size: medium-sized
d_call: TRBD2
j_call: TRBJ2-5

cdr3_nt: TGTGCCAGCAGCTTTTTGGACCTACAAGGGGGCAATGAGCAGTTCTTC
cdr3_aa: CASSFLDLQGGNEQFF
v_call: TRBV11-2
clone_size: many
d_call: NA
j_call: TRBJ2-1

cdr3_nt: TGTGCCAGCAGCTTAGACTTTTATATGCAGTATTTT
cdr3_aa: CASSLDFYMQYF
v_call: TRBV7-2
clone_size: NA
d_call: NA
j_call: TRBJ2-3

cdr3_nt: TGCAGTGCCAACCCTCGAACCAGCGGAAGTTACAATGAGCAGTTCTTC
cdr3_aa: CSANPRTSGSYNEQFF
v_call: TRBV20-1
clone_size: many
d_call: NA
j_call: TRBJ2-1

cdr3_nt: TGTGCCATCAGTGATAAGTCACTGGGGGTGAATGAAAAACTGTTTTTT
cdr3_aa: CAISDKSLGVNEKLFF
v_call: TRBV10-3
clone_size: many
d_call: NA
j_call: TRBJ1-4

cdr3_nt: TGTGCCAGCCAAGACGGACTAGCGGCACAAGAGACCCAGTACTTC
cdr3_aa: CASQDGLAAQETQYF
v_call: TRBV5-4
clone_size: NA
d_call: TRBD2
j_call: TRBJ2-5

cdr3_nt: TGCAGTGCTAGCACAGGGGGCATTACTGAAGCTTTCTTT
cdr3_aa: CSASTGGITEAFF
v_call: TRBV20-1
clone_size: many
d_call: TRBD1
j_call: TRBJ1-1

cdr3_nt: TGTGCCAGCTCACCGAGCCTGGAGACCCAGTACTTC
cdr3_aa: CASSPSLETQYF
v_call: TRBV18
clone_size: many
d_call: NA
j_call: TRBJ2-5

cdr3_nt: TGTGCCAGCAGCCAAGGACTAGCGTATTACAATGAGCAGTTCTTC
cdr3_aa: CASSQGLAYYNEQFF
v_call: TRBV3-1
clone_size: few
d_call: TRBD2
j_call: TRBJ2-1

cdr3_nt: TGCAGTGCTAGAGTCCTAGCGGTCCTTACCTCCTACGAGCAGTACTTC
cdr3_aa: CSARVLAVLTSYEQYF
v_call: TRBV20-1
clone_size: medium-sized
d_call: TRBD2
j_call: TRBJ2-7